Included here is one T cell receptor (beta chain) sequence, with context. The sample is drawn from a study of tumor and adjacent non-tumor tissue in lung cancer. Background on the study: Stage I to III disease affected about ten men and a handful of women aged roughly 31 to 85.

TCRbeta libraries were built with three rounds of nested PCR, modified from ARM-PCR. TCRdb re-analysed the multiplex PCR reads in MiXCR, keeping a single row per CDR3 protein. The table records roughly 220,000 distinct CDR3 sequences, around 71% of them present only once. This sample's RNA came from whole unsorted tissue. The length of the CDR3 is 14 residues. The germline V gene encodes CDR1 DFQATT and CDR2 SNEGSKA (reference sequence). Trimming pared 2 bases from V and 6 bases from J, leaving 15 bases between. V and J are TRBV20-1 and TRBJ2-3; no firm D call. The receptor's source is a man aged 60 to 75 with non-small cell lung cancer. Sequencing input: lung tumor tissue. The CDR3 DNA reads as TGCAGTGCTAGATATGCACAGATCGGTGATACGCAGTATTTT. Protein: CSARYAQIGDTQYF.